This is a list of T cell receptor beta chains from one sample in a study of Ad26.COV2.S vaccination and SARS-CoV-2 variants. Sequencing used immunoSEQ multiplex PCR; TCRdb keeps in-frame clones, though not all of them. The table lists about 320,000 clones, about 82% of them singletons. The sequencing here drew on peripheral blood, taken in a trial of Ad26.COV2.S vaccine versus placebo. All receptors derive from a person aged 18-65 years who received the Ad26.COV2.S COVID-19 vaccine or a placebo. CDR3s include the opening cysteine and the closing phenylalanine or tryptophan. Only some rows state a clone size, as once, few, many or a class for expanded clones.

j_gene | abundance | v_gene | CDR3aa
TRBJ1-6 | once | TRBV6-6 | CASSYSGPDGNSPLHF
TRBJ1-2 | few | TRBV2 | CASSAQLSDTF
TRBJ2-1 | . | TRBV11-3 | CASSLGPTNEQFF
TRBJ1-1 | . | TRBV7-3 | CASSLTVGTEAFF
TRBJ2-7 | . | TRBV3-1/TRBV3-2 | CASSQGVSGGVREQYF
TRBJ2-7 | . | TRBV7-9 | CASSLRTGNEQYF
TRBJ1-6 | . | TRBV20-1 | CSASLGVTDSPLHF
TRBJ1-5 | . | TRBV20-1 | CSASVQGAGGQPQHF
TRBJ1-5 | . | TRBV25-1 | CASSDGLGQPQHF
TRBJ1-1 | . | TRBV27 | CASSLRPGAASRTEAFF
TRBJ1-1 | . | TRBV7-9 | CASSLGGQGAEAFF
TRBJ2-3 | . | TRBV11-3 | CASRPLSDTQYF
TRBJ1-2 | few | TRBV28 | CASSQATGGGYGYTF
TRBJ2-6 | . | TRBV15 | CATSRDPPTGANVLTF
TRBJ2-1 | . | TRBV19 | CASSIKRQPYNEQFF
TRBJ1-4 | . | TRBV5-8 | CASSSQGRPNEKLFF
TRBJ2-7 | . | TRBV6-5 | CASSRGAYEQYF
TRBJ1-1 | . | TRBV4-2 | CASSSRSSPFPEAFF
TRBJ2-5 | . | TRBV5-4 | CASSPGLAGGTEETQYF
TRBJ1-2 | . | TRBV28 | CASSPRDSGRGYTF
TRBJ1-2 | . | TRBV6-5 | CATSTSLYGYTF
TRBJ1-5 | . | TRBV4-1 | CASSQPDTRGGNQPQHF
TRBJ1-1 | . | TRBV19 | CASSIVASGAGGNTEAFF
TRBJ1-4 | . | TRBV4-1 | CASSQEIGDNEKLFF
TRBJ2-7 | . | TRBV28 | CASEGPSYEQYF
TRBJ1-1 | once | TRBV4-2 | CASSQEPGVNTEAFF
TRBJ2-7 | . | TRBV28 | CASNVRDVTYEQYF
TRBJ1-5 | . | TRBV21-1 | CASGSGPGVNQPQHF
TRBJ1-6 | . | TRBV6-6 | CASSRGGTGVQYNSPLHF
TRBJ1-5 | . | TRBV2 | CASSDRERSQPQHF
TRBJ2-5 | . | TRBV9 | CASSVLAGGQETQYF
TRBJ1-6 | . | TRBV5-6 | CASSTGQGIYNSPLHF
TRBJ2-2 | . | TRBV5-4 | CASSLYQGGTGELFF
TRBJ2-7 | . | TRBV5-1 | CASSSGLLYEQYF
TRBJ1-3 | . | TRBV7-9 | CASSADLGPGNTIYF
TRBJ1-1 | . | TRBV9 | CASSALSRDTEAFF
TRBJ2-7 | . | TRBV5-1 | CASSLGLAGTSYEQYF
TRBJ1-3 | . | TRBV4-1 | CASRDRAGNTIYF
TRBJ2-5 | once | TRBV9 | CASSGGQGGGKETQYF
TRBJ1-6 | . | TRBV6-4 | CASCVDRGNNSPLHF
TRBJ1-2 | . | TRBV5-4 | CASSLAGTGGSDTF
TRBJ2-5 | . | TRBV12-5 | CASGLGGTSGQETQYF
TRBJ1-5 | . | TRBV27 | CASSFTGNQPQHF
TRBJ2-7 | . | TRBV5-4 | CASSNKTRYEQYF
TRBJ1-2 | once | TRBV19 | CASSTPGQGLSYGYTF
TRBJ1-4 | . | TRBV4-2 | CASSQAPGQTNEKLFF
TRBJ1-4 | . | TRBV14 | CASSQGDRLNEKLFF
TRBJ2-1 | few | TRBV3-1/TRBV3-2 | CASSQEQGYTFNEQFF
TRBJ2-2 | . | TRBV13 | CASSSQGNTGELFF
TRBJ2-1 | . | TRBV19 | CASSSGLREQFF
TRBJ2-7 | . | TRBV4-1 | CASSLGQGGYEQYF